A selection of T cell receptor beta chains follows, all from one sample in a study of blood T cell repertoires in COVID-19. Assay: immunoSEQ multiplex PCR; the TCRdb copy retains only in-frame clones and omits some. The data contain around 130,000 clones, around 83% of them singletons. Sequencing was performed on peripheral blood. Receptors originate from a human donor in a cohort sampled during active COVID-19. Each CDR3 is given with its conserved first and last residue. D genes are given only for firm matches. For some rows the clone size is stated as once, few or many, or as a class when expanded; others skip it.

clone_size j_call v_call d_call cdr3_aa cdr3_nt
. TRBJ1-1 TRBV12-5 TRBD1 CASGGQASSDAFF TGTGCTAGTGGCGGACAGGCTTCGTCGGACGCTTTCTTT
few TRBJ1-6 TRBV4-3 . CASSQGHGNSPLHF TGCGCCAGCAGCCAAGGACACGGCAATTCACCCCTCCACTTT
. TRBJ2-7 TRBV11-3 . CASSPEGAYEQYF TGTGCCAGCTCCCCGGAGGGAGCCTACGAGCAGTACTTC
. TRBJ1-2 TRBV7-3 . CASSASPAPGFYGYTF TGTGCCAGCAGCGCGAGCCCCGCCCCGGGGTTCTATGGCTACACCTTC
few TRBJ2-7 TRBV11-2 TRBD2 CASSWGSWGGNYEQYF TGTGCCAGCAGCTGGGGATCGTGGGGGGGAAACTACGAGCAGTACTTC
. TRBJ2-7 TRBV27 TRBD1 CASSMTGFEQYF TGTGCCAGCAGTATGACAGGGTTCGAGCAGTACTTC
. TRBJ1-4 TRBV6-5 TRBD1 CASSSPGTGNEKLFF TGTGCCAGCAGTTCGCCCGGGACAGGGAATGAAAAACTGTTTTTT
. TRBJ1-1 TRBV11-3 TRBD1 CASRSQGHEAFF TGTGCCAGCCGATCACAGGGGCATGAAGCTTTCTTT
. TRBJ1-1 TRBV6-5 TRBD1 CASSYLGAGGNTEAFF TGTGCCAGCAGTTACTTGGGAGCAGGGGGGAACACTGAAGCTTTCTTT
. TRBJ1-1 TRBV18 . CASSPPGMGASAEAFF TGTGCCAGCTCACCACCTGGAATGGGGGCTTCCGCTGAAGCTTTCTTT
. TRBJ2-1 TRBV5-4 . CASSPQRPQGDNEQFF TGTGCCAGCAGCCCTCAAAGACCCCAGGGCGACAATGAGCAGTTCTTC
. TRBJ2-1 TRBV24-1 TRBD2 CATSPSGGNEQFF TGTGCCACCAGCCCTAGCGGGGGCAATGAGCAGTTCTTC
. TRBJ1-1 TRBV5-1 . CASSLQALNTEAFF TGCGCCAGCAGCTTGCAGGCGTTGAACACTGAAGCTTTCTTT
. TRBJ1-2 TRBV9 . CASSTNAGYYGYTF TGTGCCAGCAGTACCAACGCAGGCTACTATGGCTACACCTTC
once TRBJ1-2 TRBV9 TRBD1 CASSVSPRRQGSNYGYTF TGTGCCAGCAGCGTATCCCCCCGTAGACAGGGATCCAACTATGGCTACACCTTC
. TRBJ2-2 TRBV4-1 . CASSPEQGITGELFF TGCGCCAGCAGCCCTGAACAGGGAATCACCGGGGAGCTGTTTTTT
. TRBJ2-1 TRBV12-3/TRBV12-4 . CASSFAGRGEQFF TGTGCCAGCAGTTTCGCGGGGCGGGGTGAGCAGTTCTTC